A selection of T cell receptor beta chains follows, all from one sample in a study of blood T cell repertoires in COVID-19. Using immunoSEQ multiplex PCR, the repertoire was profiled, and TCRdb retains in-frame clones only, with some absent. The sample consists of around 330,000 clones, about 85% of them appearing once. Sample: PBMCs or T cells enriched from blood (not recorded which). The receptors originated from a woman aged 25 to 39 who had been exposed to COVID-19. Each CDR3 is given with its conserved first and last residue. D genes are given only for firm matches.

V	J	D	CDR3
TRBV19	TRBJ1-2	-	CASRIVGGTYGYTF
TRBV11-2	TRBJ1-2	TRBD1	CASLDTGGTYSRGYTF
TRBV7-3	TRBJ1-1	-	CASSSRRGTEAFF
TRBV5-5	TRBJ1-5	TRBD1	CASSRQGDQPQHF
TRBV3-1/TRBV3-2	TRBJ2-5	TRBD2	CASSQEFNSGSEKTQYF
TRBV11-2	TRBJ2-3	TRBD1	CASSPYRDRGLSTDTQYF
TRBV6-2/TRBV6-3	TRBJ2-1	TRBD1	CASSSTGGTYNEQFF
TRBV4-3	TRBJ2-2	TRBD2	CASSQEGGVNTGELFF
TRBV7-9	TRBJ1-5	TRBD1	CASSFLKAGQPSNQPQHF
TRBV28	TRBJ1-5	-	CASSLGRTNQPQHF
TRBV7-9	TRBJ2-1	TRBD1	CASSSQSDRGLIREQFF
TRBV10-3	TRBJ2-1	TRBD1	CAITDRGGYNEQFF
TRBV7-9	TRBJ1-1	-	CASNPARENTEAFF
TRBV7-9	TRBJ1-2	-	CAINYLGGYGYTF
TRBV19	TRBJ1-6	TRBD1	CASSTDRVSPLHF
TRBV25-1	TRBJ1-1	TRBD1	CASSVDYRDSSSCTEAFF
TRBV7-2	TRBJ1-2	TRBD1	CASSTTNRGLGYTF
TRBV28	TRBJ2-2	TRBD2	CASSFRDAGGLTRLNTGELFF
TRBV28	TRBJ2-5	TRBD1	CASSLGRGETQYF
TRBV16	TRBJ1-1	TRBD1	CASSQPGTARGTEAFF
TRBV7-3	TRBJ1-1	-	CASSRTANTEAFF
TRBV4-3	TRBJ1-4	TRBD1	CASSQAGTGGAFYEKLFF
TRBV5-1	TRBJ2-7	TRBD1	CASSFTDRGREQYF
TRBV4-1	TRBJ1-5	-	CASSQDQGRSNQPQHF
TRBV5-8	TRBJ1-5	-	CASSLGLAGDQPQHF
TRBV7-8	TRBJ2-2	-	CASSPTGTLPGELFF
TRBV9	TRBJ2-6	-	CASSDDTRTVRTSGANVLTF
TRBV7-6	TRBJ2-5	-	CASSLGQAFQETQYF
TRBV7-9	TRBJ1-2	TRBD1	CASTRTGFGDYGYTF
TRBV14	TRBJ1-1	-	CASSPRALGGDTEAFF
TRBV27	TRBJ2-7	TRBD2	CASKPAGYSYEQYF
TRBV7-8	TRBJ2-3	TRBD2	CASGLAGDADTQYF